A selection of T cell receptor beta chains follows, all from one sample in a study of identical twins. MiXCR, run by TCRdb on the 5' RACE reads, gives a single entry per CDR3 protein. The table has a few hundred thousand distinct CDR3 sequences, about 10% seen once. Sequenced input: naive T cells sorted from blood. Receptor source: a woman between 45 and 60 years old in good health. Each CDR3 is given with its conserved first and last residue.

j_call v_call cdr3_aa
TRBJ2-3 TRBV5-1 CASSLAGTYTDTQYF
TRBJ1-5 TRBV7-9 CASTLGDQPQHF
TRBJ2-1 TRBV7-9 CASRGPGQGSEQFF
TRBJ2-2 TRBV10-3 CAISESIRDPGELFF
TRBJ1-2 TRBV29-1 CSVSRGEDYGYTF
TRBJ2-5 TRBV5-6 CASSSLAGQETQYF
TRBJ2-1 TRBV6-1 CASSVHSGSAINEQFF
TRBJ2-1 TRBV6-1 CASNPGGVNEQFF
TRBJ1-5 TRBV5-1 CASSEGGGGNQPQHF
TRBJ2-7 TRBV2 CASRRGGTHNF
TRBJ2-3 TRBV10-3 CAIQATDTQYF
TRBJ2-7 TRBV2 CASQYGGTAYEQYF
TRBJ2-1 TRBV18 CASSPYTSYEQFF
TRBJ2-1 TRBV15 CATSRDPPGNEQFF
TRBJ2-7 TRBV11-2 CASSQLRTGPSEQYF
TRBJ2-2 TRBV5-1 CASSLSDTGELFF
TRBJ2-1 TRBV4-1 CASSHRTGVDEQFF
TRBJ2-1 TRBV5-1 CASSLAGGGGYNEQFF
TRBJ2-1 TRBV7-8 CASSPRGRGTSGSGSYNEQFF
TRBJ2-3 TRBV24-1 CATSPLAGDVDTQYF
TRBJ1-1 TRBV4-1 CASSSTGGGVAFF
TRBJ1-1 TRBV4-1 CASSPQGLGAFF
TRBJ2-1 TRBV20-1 CSAKGNEQFF
TRBJ1-5 TRBV5-5 CASSLLDQPQHF
TRBJ2-3 TRBV7-2 CASSSTSGRAEQYF
TRBJ2-1 TRBV5-1 CASSQGQSYNEQFF
TRBJ2-1 TRBV20-1 CSAFLAGGPLGYNEQFF
TRBJ2-2 TRBV3-1 CASSQASGELFF